This TCR beta chain was identified during a study of blood T cell repertoires in COVID-19. As originally analysed: Reference gene primer amplification yielded estimated nucleated cell counts. Sequencing used immunoSEQ multiplex PCR; TCRdb keeps in-frame clones, though not all of them. V and J calls plus clone size are reproduced from that table; the DNA served to infer D and trimming. The sample includes roughly 300,000 clones, around 87% seen only once; the top ten take approximately 1.4%. The CDR3 totals 16 residues. V shed 4 bases, J shed 4 bases, and the junction held 7 bases outside the gene matches. Looked up from germline, CDR1 is LGHNA and CDR2 is YSLEER.

The gene calls are TRBV4-3 and TRBJ2-3; 11 bases line up with TRBD2. Material for sequencing was peripheral blood. This TCR derives from a woman aged 40 to 50 who had recovered from COVID-19. The DNA of the CDR3 is TGCGCCAGCAGCCTTAGCGGGGGGGCTCGCGCAGATACGCAGTATTTT. It is translated as CASSLSGGARADTQYF.